The present entry profiles one T cell receptor beta chain with its context. Its target is unknown. A second roughly 7 to 11 cycle PCR used barcoded and J-beta primers. TCRdb independently ran MiXCR on the 5' RACE reads; one entry per CDR3 protein. The data hold roughly 1.5 million distinct CDR3 sequences, with approximately 43% observed a single time. V was shortened by 1 base and J by 5 bases, with 11 bases between the two germline ends. CDR3 length: 14 amino acids. The sample comes from a study of blood T cells in healthy people across ages. Findings of the study overall: In older individuals, TCR beta diversity per million T cells was lower, falling roughly linearly with age. Among long-lived donors, naive CD4+ cells were more numerous and diversity higher than in aged donors. Donor CMV status, an unknown factor, possibly confounded changes in expanded clonotypes.

The sequence was collected from a woman under 30 in good health. The V and J genes are TRBV12-3 or TRBV12-4 and TRBJ1-2; D ambiguous. The sample comprised blood. The CDR3 region is CASSLVSREYGYTF. The CDR3 DNA reads TGTGCCAGCAGTTTAGTCTCCCGGGAATATGGCTACACCTTC.